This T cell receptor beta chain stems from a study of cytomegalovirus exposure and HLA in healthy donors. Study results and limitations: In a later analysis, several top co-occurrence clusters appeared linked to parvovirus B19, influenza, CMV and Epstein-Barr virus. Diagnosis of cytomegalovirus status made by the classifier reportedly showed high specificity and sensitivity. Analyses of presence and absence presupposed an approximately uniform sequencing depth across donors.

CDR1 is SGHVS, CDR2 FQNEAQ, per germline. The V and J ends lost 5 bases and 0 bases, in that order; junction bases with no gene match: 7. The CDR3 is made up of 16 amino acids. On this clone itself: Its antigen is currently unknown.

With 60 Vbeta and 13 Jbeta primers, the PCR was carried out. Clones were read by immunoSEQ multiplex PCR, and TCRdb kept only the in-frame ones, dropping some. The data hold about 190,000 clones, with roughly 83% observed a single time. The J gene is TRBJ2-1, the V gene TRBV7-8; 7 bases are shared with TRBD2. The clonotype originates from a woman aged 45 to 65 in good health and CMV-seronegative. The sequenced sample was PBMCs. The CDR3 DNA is TGTGCCAGCAGCGCCGCGGGGGTGAACTCCTACAATGAGCAGTTCTTC. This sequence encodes CASSAAGVNSYNEQFF.